Listed below are T cell receptor beta chains from one sample, sequenced in a study of STAT5B mutations in CD4+ large granular lymphocyte leukemia. Libraries were prepared by immunoSEQ multiplex PCR; TCRdb keeps only in-frame clonotypes and omits some of them. The sample lists 20,000 to 25,000 clones, around 72% occurring once. Material for sequencing was CD4+ T cells from blood buffy coats. These receptor sequences come from a human donor in good health. Each CDR3 is given with its conserved first and last residue. Fields, in order: D gene, V gene, J gene, clone size, CDR3 DNA, CDR3 protein. D genes are given only for firm matches. Some rows mark clone size as missing; the rest say once, few, many or name a class of expanded clone.

>-|TRBV15|TRBJ1-6|-
TGTGCCACCAGCAGAGATTGGGGGAATTCACCCCTCCACTTT
CATSRDWGNSPLHF
>TRBD2|TRBV29-1|TRBJ2-7|-
TGCAGCGTAGGTAGCGGGGTCGACGAGCAGTACTTC
CSVGSGVDEQYF
>-|TRBV28|TRBJ1-2|-
TGTGCCAGCACCTCCGGAGGCGGTACTAACTATGGCTACACCTTC
CASTSGGGTNYGYTF
>-|TRBV28|TRBJ1-1|-
TGTGCCAGCAGCCCAACCTCTACCGGGGCAAGGGGCACTGAAGCTTTCTTT
CASSPTSTGARGTEAFF
>-|TRBV6-1|TRBJ1-5|-
TGTGCCAGCAGTGAAACCTTCAATGGGAATCAGCCCCAGCATTTT
CASSETFNGNQPQHF
>-|TRBV7-9|TRBJ2-1|-
TGTGCCAGCAGCCACAACCCAGGACGCAGCTCCTACAATGAGCAGTTCTTC
CASSHNPGRSSYNEQFF
>-|TRBV6-5|TRBJ2-1|-
TGTGCCAGCCTAAGACAGGGAGGCAATGAGCAGTTCTTC
CASLRQGGNEQFF
>TRBD2|TRBV9|TRBJ2-1|once
TGTGCCAGCAGCGTTAGCGGGGCCCCCTACAATGAGCAGTTCTTC
CASSVSGAPYNEQFF
>TRBD1|TRBV5-4|TRBJ2-1|-
TGTGCCAGCAGCTACGGACAGGTTGCCTACAATGAGCAGTTCTTC
CASSYGQVAYNEQFF
>-|TRBV19|TRBJ1-1|-
TGTGCCAGTAGTATCGCTGGAGGGGCCATTCCCACTGAAGCTTTCTTT
CASSIAGGAIPTEAFF
>-|TRBV2|TRBJ1-1|medium-sized
TGTGCCAGCAGTCTAAGGACGGGGAACACTGAAGCTTTCTTT
CASSLRTGNTEAFF
>TRBD1|TRBV18|TRBJ1-1|-
TGTGCCAGCCTAGACAGGGTAGCCACTGAAGCTTTCTTT
CASLDRVATEAFF
>-|TRBV5-1|TRBJ1-2|-
TGCGCCAGCAGCTTGCGGGAAGGCTATGGCTACACCTTC
CASSLREGYGYTF
>-|TRBV5-1|TRBJ2-4|-
TGCGCCAGCAGCTTGGGAGGCGCCGGGAAAAACATTCAGTACTTC
CASSLGGAGKNIQYF
>-|TRBV9|TRBJ1-1|-
TGTGCCAGCAGCGTAGGACAGGTTTGGACTGAAGTTTTCTTT
CASSVGQVWTEVFF
>-|TRBV5-1|TRBJ1-5|few
TGCGCCAGCAGCTTTGCAGGAGGAAGCAATCAGCCCCAGCATTTT
CASSFAGGSNQPQHF
>-|TRBV7-7|TRBJ2-7|few
TGTGCTAGCAGCTCCCACCGACTAGGGGGAGGCTACGAGCAGTACTTC
CASSSHRLGGGYEQYF
>-|TRBV5-1|TRBJ2-3|-
TGCGCCAGCAGCTTGGCCGTTCAGGGGTCAGATACGCAGTATTTT
CASSLAVQGSDTQYF
>-|TRBV9|TRBJ2-1|-
TGTGCCAGCAGCAAGGATCTAGGCGAGCAGTTCTTC
CASSKDLGEQFF
>TRBD2|TRBV18|TRBJ2-7|-
TGTGCCAGCTCACTAAGGGGAGGGAGCGAGCAGTACTTC
CASSLRGGSEQYF
>-|TRBV7-8|TRBJ2-5|-
TGTGCCAGCAGACGAACCTGGACGGAGACCCAGTACTTC
CASRRTWTETQYF
>-|TRBV7-6|TRBJ2-1|-
TGTGCCAGCAGCTTGAGTAAAGTGGGTGAGCAGTTCTTC
CASSLSKVGEQFF
>-|TRBV5-6|TRBJ1-2|-
TGTGCCAGCAGCCTTAGGGAGGGTGGCTACACCTTC
CASSLREGGYTF
>-|TRBV5-1|TRBJ1-6|few
TGCGCCAGCAGCGTCTGGGCGAGTAATTCACCCCTCCACTTT
CASSVWASNSPLHF
>-|TRBV6-5|TRBJ2-3|-
TGTGCCAGCAGTTACCGGGGAGCCTCCAATACGCAGTATTTT
CASSYRGASNTQYF
>-|TRBV28|TRBJ1-2|-
TGTGCCAGCAGCATCCCGGACGGTTATGGCTACACCTTC
CASSIPDGYGYTF
>TRBD1|TRBV28|TRBJ2-5|-
TGTGCCAGCAGCTACGACAGGGGACTCAATAAGGAGACCCAGTACTTC
CASSYDRGLNKETQYF
>-|TRBV5-4|TRBJ1-6|few
TGTGCCAGCAGCTCAATATCCTTGAGCTCCTATAATTCACCCCTCCACTTT
CASSSISLSSYNSPLHF
>-|TRBV28|TRBJ2-7|-
TGTGCCAGCGGCACCTACTACGAGCAGTACTTC
CASGTYYEQYF
>-|TRBV5-4|TRBJ2-2|-
TGTGCCAGCAGGCAAAAAGACACCGGGGAGCTGTTTTTT
CASRQKDTGELFF
>-|TRBV4-1|TRBJ1-2|-
TGCGCCAGCAGCCACCCAGGGCGGACTAACTATGGCTACACCTTC
CASSHPGRTNYGYTF
>-|TRBV30|TRBJ1-1|few
TGTGCCTGGAGCGGGGGGGGGTTGAACACTGAAGCTTTCTTT
CAWSGGGLNTEAFF
>-|TRBV7-7|TRBJ1-1|-
TGTGCTAGCAGCTTGTTTTCTAGCACTGAAGCTTTCTTT
CASSLFSSTEAFF
>-|TRBV5-6|TRBJ1-5|-
TGTGCCAGCAGCACTCCCGGACAGCCCCAGCATTTT
CASSTPGQPQHF
>TRBD1|TRBV30|TRBJ1-5|-
TGTGCCTGGAGCCGAGGGACAGGGTCGCTGGGGCCCCAGCATTTT
CAWSRGTGSLGPQHF
>-|TRBV7-6|TRBJ2-3|-
TGTGCCAGCAGCTTAGCGTTCGGAGTTAATACGCAGTATTTT
CASSLAFGVNTQYF
>-|TRBV30|TRBJ2-7|-
TGTGCCGGGGGTTCCTACGAGCAGTACTTC
CAGGSYEQYF
>TRBD2|TRBV29-1|TRBJ2-1|medium-sized
TGCAGCGTTGTTACACTAGCGGGGGTCAATGAGCAGTTCTTC
CSVVTLAGVNEQFF
>-|TRBV27|TRBJ1-4|-
TGTGCCAGCAGTGTCCAGCGAATGAATAATGAAAAACTGTTTTTT
CASSVQRMNNEKLFF
>-|TRBV19|TRBJ2-7|-
TGTGCCAGTAGTATCGCCCGGGCCTTCACCTACGAGCAGTACTTC
CASSIARAFTYEQYF
>-|TRBV6-1|TRBJ2-5|-
TGTGCCAGCAGGCTCGCAGGGACGGGAGAGACCCAGTACTTC
CASRLAGTGETQYF
>-|TRBV21-1|TRBJ1-1|few
TGTGCCAGCAGCAAAATTAAGGACACTGAAGCTTTCTTT
CASSKIKDTEAFF
>-|TRBV7-8|TRBJ1-1|-
TGTGCCAGCAGCTTAAACGAAGGGAGATCTGAAGCTTTCTTT
CASSLNEGRSEAFF
>-|TRBV10-3|TRBJ1-2|few
TGTGCCATCAGCAACCGGACCTCAGGCTACACCTTC
CAISNRTSGYTF
>-|TRBV13|TRBJ2-2|-
TGTGCCAGCAGCTTTTCCAGGAGGACCGGGGAGCTGTTTTTT
CASSFSRRTGELFF
>-|TRBV28|TRBJ1-5|few
TGTGCCAGCAGTGGCAATATTTTCAGGGGCAATCAGCCCCAGCATTTT
CASSGNIFRGNQPQHF
>TRBD1|TRBV5-4|TRBJ1-2|-
TGTGCCAGCAACTTGAAGGGGGCCCTCTATGGCTACACCTTC
CASNLKGALYGYTF
>TRBD1|TRBV2|TRBJ1-2|few
TGTGCCAGCAGTGTAAACAGGGGAGCGGGCTATGGCTACACCTTC
CASSVNRGAGYGYTF
>-|TRBV12-5|TRBJ1-5|few
TGTGCTAGTGGTTTGGAATGGAATCAGCCCCAGCATTTT
CASGLEWNQPQHF
>-|TRBV28|TRBJ1-1|-
TGTGCCAGCAGTTTATTGGACTTTTACACTGAAGCTTTCTTT
CASSLLDFYTEAFF
>TRBD1|TRBV19|TRBJ2-7|-
TGTGCCAGTACCCCGGGACAGGGGTTGGAGCAGTACTTC
CASTPGQGLEQYF
>TRBD1|TRBV7-7|TRBJ2-2|-
TGTGCTAGCAGCAAACAGGGGACGAACGGGGAGCTGTTTTTT
CASSKQGTNGELFF
>-|TRBV5-6|TRBJ1-4|few
TGTGCCAGCAGCCTCGGACAGACAAAACTGTTTTTT
CASSLGQTKLFF
>-|TRBV28|TRBJ2-6|once
TGTGCCAGCAGTTTTACCCGCTCTGGGGCCAACGTCCTGACTTTC
CASSFTRSGANVLTF
>-|TRBV7-2|TRBJ1-1|-
TGTGCCAGCAGCTTAGCCGCCGGGAGTAACACTGAAGCTTTCTTT
CASSLAAGSNTEAFF
>-|TRBV6-6|TRBJ1-1|-
TGTGCCAGCAGCTACAGGCTGAACACTGAAGCTTTCTTT
CASSYRLNTEAFF
>-|TRBV5-1|TRBJ1-4|-
TGCGCCAGCAGTCCCCGAGGGGCAACCGATGAAAAACTGTTTTTT
CASSPRGATDEKLFF
>TRBD2|TRBV11-2|TRBJ2-3|-
TGTGCCAGCAGCTTAGATCCCGCCCTAGCGGGGAATTGGGTAGATACGCAGTATTTT
CASSLDPALAGNWVDTQYF